The rows below give T cell receptor beta chains drawn from one sample of a study of response to subunit inactivated influenza vaccine. TCRdb reanalysed the RT-PCR reads using MiXCR and keeps one entry per CDR3 protein. Here the sample spans around 600,000 distinct CDR3 sequences, roughly 12% being singletons. The sample was also linked to a second study, of T cells expressing NK-cell markers.

Specimen: PBMCs from blood, collected on the day of vaccination. The receptor set was obtained from a man over 45 who received an inactivated influenza vaccine. CDR3s leave out the opening cysteine and the closing phenylalanine or tryptophan.

cdr3_aa j_call v_call
ASSVAWSETEAF TRBJ1-1 TRBV9
SARDIRRDWDTQY TRBJ2-3 TRBV20-1
AIRVLAGPGANVLT TRBJ2-6 TRBV10-3
ASSFQGSPDTQY TRBJ2-3 TRBV5-1
ASSQPGLAGNQETQY TRBJ2-5 TRBV7-6
ASSLAASYGSYNEQF TRBJ2-1 TRBV7-2
ASSRGQLLGTEAF TRBJ1-1 TRBV7-2
SASDLIKNNEQF TRBJ2-1 TRBV20-1
SAQGTSGNNEQF TRBJ2-1 TRBV20-1
SAREGSGSSETQY TRBJ2-5 TRBV20-1
ASIRGLAGISYEQY TRBJ2-7 TRBV6-1
ASSPGGSYETQY TRBJ2-5 TRBV7-2
ASSTGTSGGATDTQY TRBJ2-3 TRBV27
ASSFLGLAEAQETQY TRBJ2-5 TRBV7-8
ASSNSQGNLEAF TRBJ1-1 TRBV5-1
ASSEPFRAPLH TRBJ1-6 TRBV6-1